The clone carrying this T cell receptor (beta chain) was observed many times. This sample is drawn from a study of neurological immune-mediated disorders. Germline V gene lookup returns CDR1 DFQATT and CDR2 SNEGSKA (reference sequence). V was shortened by 0 bases and J by 4 bases, with 10 bases between the two germline ends. The CDR3 runs to 14 residues. TCRdb ran MiXCR on the 5' RACE reads and lists one entry per CDR3 protein. The table has around 130,000 distinct CDR3 sequences, about 3.2% seen once; the top ten hold 1.3%. The origin of this receptor is a woman in her 30s with multiple sclerosis. Sequenced material: PBMCs. This rearrangement joins TRBV20-1 to TRBJ1-5; D call uncertain. The CDR3, as DNA: TGCAGTGCTAGAGATCAGAGAGTTAATCAGCCCCAGCATTTT. Protein: CSARDQRVNQPQHF.